This T cell receptor beta chain was sequenced during a study of control samples from healthy donors and cancer patients. This clone has just a few counts. The CDR3 sequence is 13 residues long. The junction had 8 bases not matched to a gene; V was cut back by 8 bases and J by 10 bases. Looked up from germline, CDR1 is SGHDN and CDR2 is FVKESK. The protocol was immunoSEQ multiplex PCR, while the TCRdb copy is restricted to in-frame clones and leaves out a portion. Seen here are about 140,000 clones, 75% to 95% observed once, and the top ten hold less than 8.5%. The clonotype originates from a man between 18 and 35 years old in good health. J is TRBJ2-1 and V is TRBV14; 10 nucleotides agree with TRBD1. Input material: blood. In DNA, the CDR3 is TGTGCCAGCCGAGGGACAGGGGCATGGGAGCAGTTCTTC. It is translated as CASRGTGAWEQFF.